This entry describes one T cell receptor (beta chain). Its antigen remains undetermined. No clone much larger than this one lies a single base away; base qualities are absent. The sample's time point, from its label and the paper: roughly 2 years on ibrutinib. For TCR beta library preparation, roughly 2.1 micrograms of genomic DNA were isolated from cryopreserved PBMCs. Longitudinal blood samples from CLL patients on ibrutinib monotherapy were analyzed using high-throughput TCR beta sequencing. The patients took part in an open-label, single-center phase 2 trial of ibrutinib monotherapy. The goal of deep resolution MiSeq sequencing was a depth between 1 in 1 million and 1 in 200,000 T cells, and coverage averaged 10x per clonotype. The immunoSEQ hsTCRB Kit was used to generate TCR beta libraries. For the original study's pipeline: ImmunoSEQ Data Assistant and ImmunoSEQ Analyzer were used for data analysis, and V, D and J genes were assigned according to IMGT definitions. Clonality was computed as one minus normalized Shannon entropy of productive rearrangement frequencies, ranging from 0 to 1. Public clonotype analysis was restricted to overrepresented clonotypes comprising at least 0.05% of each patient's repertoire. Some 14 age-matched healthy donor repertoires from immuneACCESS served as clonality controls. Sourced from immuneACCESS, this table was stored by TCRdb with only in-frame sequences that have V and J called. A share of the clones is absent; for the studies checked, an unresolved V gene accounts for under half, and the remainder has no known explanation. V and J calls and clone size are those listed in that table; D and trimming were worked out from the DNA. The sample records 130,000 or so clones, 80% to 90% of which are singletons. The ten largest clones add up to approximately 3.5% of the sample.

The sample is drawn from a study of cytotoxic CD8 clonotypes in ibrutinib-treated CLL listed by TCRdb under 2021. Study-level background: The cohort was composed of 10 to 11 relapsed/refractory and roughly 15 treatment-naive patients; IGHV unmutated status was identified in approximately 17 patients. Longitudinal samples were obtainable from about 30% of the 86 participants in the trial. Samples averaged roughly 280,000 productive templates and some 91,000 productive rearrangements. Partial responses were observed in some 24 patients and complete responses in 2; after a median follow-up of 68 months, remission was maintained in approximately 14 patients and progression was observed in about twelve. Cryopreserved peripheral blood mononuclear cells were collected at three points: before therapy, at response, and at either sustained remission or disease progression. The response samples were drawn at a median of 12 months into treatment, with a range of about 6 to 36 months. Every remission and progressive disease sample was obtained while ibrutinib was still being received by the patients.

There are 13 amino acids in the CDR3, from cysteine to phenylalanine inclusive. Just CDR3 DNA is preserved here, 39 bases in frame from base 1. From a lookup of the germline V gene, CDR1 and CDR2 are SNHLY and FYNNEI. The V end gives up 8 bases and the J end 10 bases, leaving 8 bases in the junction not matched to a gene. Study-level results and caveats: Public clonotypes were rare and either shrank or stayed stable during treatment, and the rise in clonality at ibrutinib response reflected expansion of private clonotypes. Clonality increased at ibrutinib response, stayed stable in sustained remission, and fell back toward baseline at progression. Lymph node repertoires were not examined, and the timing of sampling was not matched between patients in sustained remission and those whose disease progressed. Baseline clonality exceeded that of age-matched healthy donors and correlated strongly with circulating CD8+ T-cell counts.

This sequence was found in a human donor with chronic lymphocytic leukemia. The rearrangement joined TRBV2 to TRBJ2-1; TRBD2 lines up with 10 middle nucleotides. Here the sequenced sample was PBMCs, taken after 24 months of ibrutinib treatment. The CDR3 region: CASGSGGAGEQFF. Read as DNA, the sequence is TGTGCCAGCGGCAGCGGGGGGGCAGGAGAGCAGTTCTTC.